Sequencing of this T cell receptor beta chain was carried out in a study of shared clonotypes between healthy human individuals. Only in-frame clones appear in the TCRdb table, and some are missing; sequencing was by immunoSEQ multiplex PCR. The profile shows around 600,000 clones, around 96% of them singletons. This CDR3 has 14 residues. Trimming removed 4 bases from V and 11 bases from J; junction bases left unmatched: 11. Germline lookup yields CDR1 SGHRS and CDR2 YFSETQ. CD45RO-negative, CCR7-positively selected cells formed the naive CD8 fraction, excluding terminally differentiated effector memory CD45RA+ cells.

The source of this sequence is a woman aged 30 to 39 in good health. V gene TRBV5-1 combines with J gene TRBJ1-1; TRBD1 aligns across 10 bases. Sequences were obtained from naive CD8+ T cells sorted from blood. CDR3 DNA: TGCGCCAGCAGCCTACCCTGGGACAGGGGTGGGGCTTTCTTT. This encodes CASSLPWDRGGAFF.